This T cell receptor beta chain is drawn from a study of blood T cell repertoires in COVID-19. Libraries were prepared by immunoSEQ multiplex PCR; TCRdb keeps only in-frame clonotypes and omits some of them. Found here are about 270,000 clones, about 89% of them singletons; the top ten hold approximately 10%. Trimming removed 2 bases from V and 7 bases from J; junction bases left unmatched: 5. This CDR3 is built from 13 residues. The V gene's germline CDR1 is SGHKS and CDR2 YYEKEE (reference sequence). This clone has just one count. Sequenced sample: peripheral blood. V gene TRBV5-5 combines with J gene TRBJ2-5, with 7 bases that match TRBD2. The origin of this receptor is a man aged 35-49 years with active or convalescent COVID-19. CDR3 sequence: CASSFLASGTQYF. The CDR3 DNA sequence: TGTGCCAGCAGCTTTCTTGCTAGCGGGACCCAGTACTTC. The entire variable domain, with the rest obtained from reference TRBV5-5 and TRBJ2-5, is as follows: DAGVTQSPTHLIKTRGQQVTLRCSPISGHKSVSWYQQVLGQGPQFIFQYYEKEERGRGNFPDRFSARQFPNYSSELNVNALLLGDSALYLCASSFLASGTQYFGPGTRLLVL.